A single sample gave rise to the 10 T cell receptor beta chains below, sequenced in a study of cytomegalovirus exposure and HLA in healthy donors. The primer mix had 60 Vbeta and 13 Jbeta primers. The method was immunoSEQ multiplex PCR; TCRdb's version includes in-frame clones alone and lacks a portion of them. The sample has under 70,000 clones; 60% to 80% are singletons. The sample consisted of PBMCs. All receptors derive from a female donor in good health and CMV-seronegative.

This rearrangement joins TRBV5-4 to TRBJ2-2, with a tentative D call TRBD2 (6 bases). Germline CDR1 reads SGHNT; CDR2 reads YYREEE (reference sequence). Trimming pared 4 bases from V and 1 base from J, leaving 14 bases between. This CDR3 region has 16 residues. As DNA, the CDR3 is TGTGCCAGCAGCCCGGAGGGGCGGGAGAACACCGGGGAGCTGTTTTTT. This translates into CASSPEGRENTGELFF.

V and J are TRBV27 and TRBJ2-5; possible D gene TRBD2, 6 bases. Germline values: CDR1 MNHEY, CDR2 SMNVEV (reference sequence). With 6 bases removed from V and 7 bases from J, the gap between germline ends came to 12 bases. CDR3 size: 12 residues. This CDR3 reads CASRGAGGTQYF. CDR3 DNA sequence: TGTGCCAGCAGGGGAGCGGGCGGGACCCAGTACTTC.

This sequence joins TRBV7-6 and TRBJ2-7, with TRBD1 matching 11 bases. Germline V gene data show CDR1 as SGHVS and CDR2 as FNYEAQ. J gave up 4 bases and V 5 bases, and 4 bases lay outside the gene matches. CDR3 size: 14 residues. In DNA form, the CDR3 reads TGTGCCAGCAGCCCCGGGACAGGGGGTTACGAGCAGTACTTC. Translated, it gives CASSPGTGGYEQYF.

The chain couples TRBV11-2 to TRBJ2-3; possible D gene TRBD1, 5 bases. The CDR3 runs to 14 residues. The V end was cut by 0 bases, the J end by 5 bases, with 9 bases between. The germline V gene encodes CDR1 SGHAT and CDR2 FQNNGV. DNA for the CDR3: TGTGCCAGCAGCTTAGACAGGGTTGAAGATACGCAGTATTTT. It specifies CASSLDRVEDTQYF.

V is TRBV18 and J is TRBJ1-6; 10 positions match TRBD1. V shed 6 bases and J 3 bases; nucleotides not matched to a gene: 2. The CDR3 is made up of 15 amino acids. Germline V gives CDR1 KGHSH, CDR2 LQKENI. CDR3 in DNA: TGTGCCAGCTCGACAGGGGGCAACTATAATTCACCCCTCCACTTT. Its protein is CASSTGGNYNSPLHF.

The chain employs TRBV25-1 and TRBJ1-3; TRBD1 matches 8 bases. The length of the CDR3 is 16 residues. V gave up 6 bases and J gave up 4 bases; unmatched junction bases: 11. Germline V CDR1 and CDR2: MGHDK, SYGVNS. This CDR3 is CASSARDRTEGNTIYF. In DNA, the CDR3 is TGTGCCAGCAGCGCTCGGGACAGGACGGAGGGAAACACCATATATTTT.

In nucleotides, the CDR3 is TGTGCCAGCAGCATGACAGGGGGTGGGGAGCAGTTCTTC. Translating gives CASSMTGGGEQFF. The V and J genes are TRBV7-9 and TRBJ2-1; 9 bases are a match to TRBD1. V shed 5 bases and J 10 bases; nucleotides not matched to a gene: 6. In germline, CDR1 is SEHNR, CDR2 FQNEAQ (reference sequence). There are 13 residues in the CDR3.

In its sample, this clone was seen once. This chain connects TRBV6-6 to TRBJ1-2; 8 nucleotides match TRBD1. Germline lookup yields CDR1 MNHNY and CDR2 SVGAGI (reference sequence). The V gene end was trimmed by 10 bases and the J gene end by 6 bases; junction bases not matched to a gene: 10. The CDR3 loop spans 13 amino acids. Here the CDR3 DNA reads TGTGCCACGGTATCGGGACAGGTGAATGGCTACACCTTC. Its translation is CATVSGQVNGYTF.

This chain uses TRBV23-1 with TRBJ2-7, with a weak D call TRBD2 (6 bases). TRBV23-1 is sorted into the ORF group, with uncertain function. V gave up 0 bases and J gave up 3 bases, with 12 bases separating them. This CDR3 spans 15 amino acids. The DNA for the CDR3 is TGCGCCAGCAGTCAATCAGCAGAGGAGGGCTACGAGCAGTACTTC. It specifies CASSQSAEEGYEQYF.

The gene calls are TRBV28 and TRBJ2-3; 9 nucleotides align to TRBD2. The CDR3 length is 18 residues. Trimming removed 1 base from V and 1 base from J; junction bases left unmatched: 9. Looked up from germline, CDR1 is MDHEN and CDR2 is SYDVKM. CDR3 DNA sequence: TGTGCCAGCAGTTTATCTCTTAGCGGGAGTTCAGGCACAGATACGCAGTATTTT. Residues: CASSLSLSGSSGTDTQYF.